These 31 T cell receptor beta chains originate from one sample sequenced in a study of OX40 agonist ivuxolimab in advanced cancers. The data were produced by immunoSEQ multiplex PCR, yet TCRdb's version contains in-frame clones alone and is incomplete. Here the sample spans approximately 79,000 clones, 94% being singletons. The source was CD4+ or CD8+ T cells sorted from blood, collected in a trial of the OX40 agonist ivuxolimab. The receptors were gathered from an adult with an advanced solid tumor such as melanoma, head and neck, liver or kidney cancer.

J is TRBJ2-3 and V is TRBV2; D is unclear. Germline CDR1 is SNHLY and CDR2 is FYNNEI. The CDR3 runs 14 residues. Trimming shortened V by 6 bases and J by 4 bases, and 14 bases separated the two germline ends. CDR3 region: CASRLTETPDTQYF. For the CDR3, the DNA is TGTGCCAGCAGATTGACGGAAACCCCAGATACGCAGTATTTT.

The chain combines TRBV10-2 with TRBJ2-5; D possibly uses TRBD1 or TRBD2 (6 bases each). CDR1 and CDR2 (germline): WSHSY, SAAADI. V lost 6 bases, J lost 4 bases, and 21 bases lay in between. This CDR3 region has 16 residues. CDR3 sequence: CASRTRGAGGGETQYF. CDR3 nucleotides: TGCGCCAGCAGGACCCGCGGGGCCGGAGGGGGAGAGACCCAGTACTTC.

The rearrangement joins TRBV4-1 to TRBJ1-1; 7 bases are shared with TRBD1. The CDR3 covers 17 residues. Germline V CDR1 and CDR2: MGHRA, YSYEKL. Trimming took 4 bases from V and 0 from J; bases not matched to a gene: 11. CDR3: CASSPGGAAAMNTEAFF. In nucleotides, the CDR3 is TGCGCCAGCAGCCCAGGGGGAGCGGCGGCTATGAACACTGAAGCTTTCTTT.

The chain joins TRBV5-5 to TRBJ2-7, with D possibly TRBD1 on 6 matching bases. This CDR3 spans 16 amino acids. The V gene's germline CDR1 is SGHKS and CDR2 YYEKEE (reference sequence). Trimming cost V 0 bases and J 3 bases, with 16 bases left between them. The CDR3 DNA follows: TGTGCCAGCAGCTTGGAGGGCGCAGGGGCAGTCTACGAGCAGTACTTC. This gives the protein CASSLEGAGAVYEQYF.

CDR3 in amino acids: CASSPQGTAPMDTQYF. In DNA, the CDR3 is TGTGCCAGCAGCCCACAGGGGACTGCACCCATGGATACGCAGTATTTT. V gene TRBV7-2 combines with J gene TRBJ2-3, with D possibly TRBD1 on 7 matching bases. The CDR3 is made up of 16 amino acids. Deletions cut 5 bases from V and 6 bases from J, with 21 bases between. Germline lookup yields CDR1 SGHTA and CDR2 FQGNSA. The full variable domain, completed using reference TRBV7-2 and TRBJ2-3, is GAGVSQSPSNKVTEKGKDVELRCDPISGHTALYWYRQSLGQGLEFLIYFQGNSAPDKSGLPSDRFSAERTGGSVSTLTIQRTQQEDSAVYLCASSPQGTAPMDTQYFGPGTRLTVL.

As to this clone: A read error may produce the germline difference seen at one junction end. The chain combines TRBV7-7 with TRBJ2-7, with 9 positions matching TRBD2. This CDR3 region has 15 residues. Germline V gene lookup returns CDR1 SSHAT and CDR2 FNYEAQ (reference sequence). CDR3 in DNA: TGTGCTAGCAGCTTAACTAGCGGGCCAAAACAGTCGCAGTACTTC. Translating it yields CASSLTSGPKQSQYF.

The chain has TRBV19 and TRBJ2-7, with no clear D. V shed 5 bases and J shed 0 bases, with 11 bases lying between them. The CDR3 runs to 14 residues. Germline CDR1 LNHDA, CDR2 SQIVND (reference sequence). CDR3 coding DNA: TGTGCCAGTAGTGAAACAGCAAGCTCCTACGAGCAGTACTTC. This encodes CASSETASSYEQYF.

The V call is TRBV27, the J call TRBJ1-5; D remains ambiguous. V was pared by 6 bases and J by 1 base, with 7 bases between. This CDR3 contains 13 residues. Germline CDR1 reads MNHEY; CDR2 reads SMNVEV (reference sequence). Written as DNA, the CDR3 is TGTGCCAGCAGGGGAGGGAGCAATCAGCCCCAGCATTTT. It encodes CASRGGSNQPQHF.

This sequence joins TRBV9 and TRBJ1-1, with no clear D. This CDR3 is built from 15 residues. Germline V gene data show CDR1 as SGDLS and CDR2 as YYNGEE. V was pared by 3 bases and J by 0 bases, with 12 bases between. The CDR3 reads CASSAGFSLNTEAFF. The CDR3 nucleotides are TGTGCCAGCAGCGCCGGGTTTTCTCTGAACACTGAAGCTTTCTTT.

J is TRBJ2-3 and V is TRBV27; D is undetermined. This CDR3 is 11 amino acids long. CDR1 is MNHEY, CDR2 SMNVEV, per germline (reference sequence). V lost 7 bases to trimming and J lost 2 bases, with 4 bases between them. The chain's CDR3 is CASISTDTQYF. CDR3 nucleotide sequence: TGTGCCAGCATTTCCACAGATACGCAGTATTTT.

The J gene is TRBJ1-4, the V gene TRBV7-9, with D possibly being TRBD1 (6 bases). CDR3 length equals 16 residues. Germline lookup yields CDR1 SEHNR and CDR2 FQNEAQ (reference sequence). V was cut by 1 base and J by 0 bases, with 9 bases left in between. DNA of the CDR3: TGTGCCAGCAGCTTAGTGGGGGCTGCAACTAATGAAAAACTGTTTTTT. Translating it yields CASSLVGAATNEKLFF.

The rearrangement uses TRBV5-8 and TRBJ2-3, with TRBD2 matching 8 bases. Germline CDR1 is SGHTS and CDR2 is YDEGEE. J was trimmed by 1 base and V by 4 bases; bases with no gene match: 8. This CDR3 comprises 16 residues. CDR3 coding DNA: TGTGCCAGCAGCCGGGGGGGGACTATAGGCACAGATACGCAGTATTTT. This translates into CASSRGGTIGTDTQYF.

The chain combines TRBV29-1 with TRBJ2-3; 9 bases line up with TRBD1. The ends lost 6 bases at V and 0 bases at J; junction bases unmatched: 7. Germline V gives CDR1 SQVTM, CDR2 ANQGSEA. This CDR3 contains 15 residues. CDR3 residues: CSVDPTGGSTDTQYF. DNA of the CDR3: TGCAGCGTAGACCCGACAGGGGGGAGCACAGATACGCAGTATTTT.

V usage is TRBV7-9 and J usage is TRBJ2-1; D unresolved. The germline V gene has CDR1 SEHNR and CDR2 FQNEAQ (reference sequence). The V gene lost 5 bases and the J gene lost 5 bases, with 16 bases spanning the gap. This CDR3 region has 15 residues. DNA of the CDR3: TGTGCCAGCAGCGGATGGGTGGTGAAAGACAATGAGCAGTTCTTC. This codes for CASSGWVVKDNEQFF.

V and J are TRBV19 and TRBJ1-1; D is uncertain. The V and J ends lost 3 bases and 7 bases respectively, with 12 bases between them. CDR3 length: 13 residues. Per the germline V gene, CDR1 is LNHDA and CDR2 is SQIVND (reference sequence). The CDR3 loop reads CASSIELSYEAFF. The CDR3, as DNA: TGTGCCAGTAGTATCGAGCTCTCCTATGAAGCTTTCTTT. Supplemented by reference TRBV19 and TRBJ1-1, the full variable domain reads DGGITQSPKYLFRKEGQNVTLSCEQNLNHDAMYWYRQDPGQGLRLIYYSQIVNDFQKGDIAEGYSVSREKKESFPLTVTSAQKNPTAFYLCASSIELSYEAFFGQGTRLTVV.

The table lists this clone with a count of one. This chain joins TRBV6-6 and TRBJ2-7; D may be TRBD1 (6 bases). The germline V gene has CDR1 MNHNY and CDR2 SVGAGI (reference sequence). The CDR3 length is 16 residues. V was trimmed by 2 bases and J by 0 bases, leaving 14 bases between them. The CDR3 here is CASSYPDRQSSYEQYF. In DNA, the CDR3 is TGTGCCAGCAGTTACCCCGACAGGCAAAGCTCCTACGAGCAGTACTTC.

V usage is TRBV7-9 and J usage is TRBJ2-3, with 7 bases identical to TRBD1. This CDR3 contains 19 residues. V lost 6 bases to trimming and J lost 3 bases; unmatched junction nucleotides: 21. Germline-derived CDR1 and CDR2 are SEHNR and FQNEAQ (reference sequence). For the CDR3, the DNA is TGTGCCAGCAGTTCGGATATACTGCCCAAGGGGGCGCGGACAGATACGCAGTATTTT. Amino acid sequence: CASSSDILPKGARTDTQYF.

J is TRBJ2-7 and V is TRBV4-2; D is unresolved. The CDR3 sequence is 17 residues long. Germline CDR1 reads LGHNA; CDR2 reads YNFKEQ. V was cut by 2 bases and J by 0 bases, with 17 bases left in between. DNA of the CDR3: TGTGCCAGCAGCCAATTAGCTGACTCCGCGAGCTCCTACGAGCAGTACTTC. Protein product: CASSQLADSASSYEQYF.

This chain links TRBV19 with TRBJ1-1; D gene unclear. The CDR3 sequence is 15 residues long. CDR1 is LNHDA, CDR2 SQIVND, per germline (reference sequence). V gave up 4 bases and J gave up 1 base, with 13 bases separating them. CDR3 loop: CASSRAGLGNTEAFF. The CDR3 DNA reads TGTGCCAGTAGTAGGGCAGGCCTTGGGAACACTGAAGCTTTCTTT.

About this clone itself: The germline gene is not matched at one end of the junction; a read error may be the cause. The CDR3 nucleotides are TGCGCCAGCAGCTTGGCCGTTTTAAGCCTCCCGGGAACTGAAGTTTTCTTT. Protein product: CASSLAVLSLPGTEVFF. The chain couples TRBV5-1 to TRBJ1-1; D not certain. This CDR3 region has 17 residues. Germline V gives CDR1 SGHRS, CDR2 YFSETQ.

This rearrangement joins TRBV21-1 to TRBJ1-2. TRBV21-1 has pseudogene status. This CDR3 is built from 12 residues. The CDR3 DNA reads as TGTGCCAGCAGCGAACCTGGAGATGGCTACACCTTC. Translation: CASSEPGDGYTF.

In its sample, this clone was seen once. The V and J genes are TRBV7-6 and TRBJ2-1; D is unclear. The germline gives CDR1 SGHVS, CDR2 FNYEAQ. This CDR3 comprises 11 residues. The ends were cut back, 8 bases at V and 7 bases at J, with 9 bases in the middle. CDR3 bases: TGTGCCAGCTCCACTTTAAATGAGCAGTTCTTC. This codes for CASSTLNEQFF.

The V call is TRBV27, the J call TRBJ2-1; D is tentatively TRBD1 or TRBD2 (6 bases each). The germline CDR1 and CDR2 sequences are MNHEY and SMNVEV (reference sequence). This CDR3 has 13 amino acids. V shed 11 bases and J shed 7 bases, with 18 bases lying between them. The CDR3 sequence: CASETGAGNEQFF. The CDR3 DNA sequence: TGTGCCTCAGAGACGGGGGCCGGGAATGAGCAGTTCTTC.

The DNA of the CDR3 is TGTGCCAGCAGTTTAGGGGCCCAGTGGGCCTACGAGCAGTACTTC. Its protein is CASSLGAQWAYEQYF. The chain uses TRBV27 and TRBJ2-7; perhaps TRBD1 as D (5 bases). V shed 2 bases and J shed 2 bases, with 13 bases lying between them. Per germline, CDR1 MNHEY and CDR2 SMNVEV (reference sequence). The CDR3 covers 15 residues.

The V and J genes are TRBV7-2 and TRBJ1-1; D not certain. Germline V CDR1 and CDR2: SGHTA, FQGNSA. The CDR3 runs 13 residues. V lost 5 bases to trimming and J lost 6 bases, with 13 bases between them. The CDR3 loop reads CASSRIPQAEAFF. CDR3 sequence (DNA): TGTGCCAGCAGCCGCATACCACAAGCTGAAGCTTTCTTT.

V usage is TRBV10-1 and J usage is TRBJ2-7; D is undetermined. V lost 3 bases, J lost 0 bases, and 3 bases lay in between. The CDR3 totals 12 residues. CDR1 WNHNN and CDR2 SYGVQD come from the germline V gene (reference sequence). The CDR3 loop is CASSEPSYEQYF. In DNA form, the CDR3 reads TGCGCCAGCAGTGAACCCTCCTACGAGCAGTACTTC.

The chain recombines TRBV7-3 with TRBJ2-3, with a possible D match to TRBD2 (5 bases). From germline, CDR1 is SGHTA and CDR2 FQGTGA. V gave up 5 bases and J gave up 0 bases, with 12 bases separating them. The CDR3 length is 15 residues. The CDR3 nucleotides are TGTGCCAGCAGCGAGGACTCGACTAGCACAGATACGCAGTATTTT. Protein product: CASSEDSTSTDTQYF.

The J gene is TRBJ1-1, the V gene TRBV29-1, with 7 bases matching TRBD1. This CDR3 is 12 amino acids long. Trimming took 7 bases from V and 6 from J; bases not matched to a gene: 8. Per the germline V gene, CDR1 is SQVTM and CDR2 is ANQGSEA. CDR3 DNA sequence: TGCAGCGCCGAGGGGGACAGCGCTGAAGCTTTCTTT. This sequence encodes CSAEGDSAEAFF.

The chain recombines TRBV6-5 with TRBJ2-1; D remains ambiguous. V lost 4 bases, J lost 10 bases, and 5 bases lay in between. This CDR3 is built from 10 residues. CDR1 is MNHEY, CDR2 SVGAGI, per germline. CDR3 sequence (DNA): TGTGCCAGCAGTTCAGGAGAGCAGTTCTTC. Translation gives CASSSGEQFF.

The chain uses TRBV10-1 and TRBJ1-1; D call uncertain. The CDR3 spans 14 residues. The ends were cut back, 4 bases at V and 6 bases at J, with 15 bases in the middle. Per the germline V gene, CDR1 is WNHNN and CDR2 is SYGVQD (reference sequence). CDR3 residues: CASSGSLKISEAFF. The CDR3 coding sequence is TGCGCCAGCAGTGGGTCGTTAAAGATCTCTGAAGCTTTCTTT.

The chain has TRBV5-6 and TRBJ2-3, with 8 bases matching TRBD2. The CDR3 has 18 amino acids. Losses at the gene ends were 1 base for V and 4 bases for J; bases not matched to a gene: 14. CDR1 SGHDT and CDR2 YYEEEE come from the germline V gene. The CDR3 coding sequence is TGTGCCAGCAGCTTGATGCCGGGGGGGCCGGTTTGGGCAGATACGCAGTATTTT. Translated: CASSLMPGGPVWADTQYF.